The clone carrying this T cell receptor beta chain is a singleton in its sample. Its target is unknown. The data are from a study of OX40 agonist ivuxolimab in advanced cancers. Study details: An agonistic human IgG2 monoclonal antibody against OX40 (CD134) was given. Study findings and constraints: The mean number of expanded clones was higher in CD8+ T cells than in CD4+.

The germline V gene has CDR1 SGDLS and CDR2 YYNGEE. This CDR3 contains 16 residues. V shed 4 bases, J shed 2 bases, and the junction held 6 bases outside the gene matches. The method was immunoSEQ multiplex PCR; TCRdb's version includes in-frame clones alone and lacks a portion of them. The sample lists approximately 45,000 clones, over 90% occurring once. The rearrangement joins TRBV9 to TRBJ2-3, with 11 bases that match TRBD2. The receptor's source is an adult with an advanced solid tumor such as melanoma, head and neck, liver or kidney cancer. This specimen consisted of CD4+ or CD8+ T cells sorted from blood, obtained in a trial of the OX40 agonist ivuxolimab. The CDR3 DNA sequence: TGTGCCAGCAGCCCCGGGACTAGCGGCCACACAGATACGCAGTATTTT. This encodes CASSPGTSGHTDTQYF. Looking up the rest from reference TRBV9 and TRBJ2-3 gives the full variable domain: DSGVTQTPKHLITATGQRVTLRCSPRSGDLSVYWYQQSLDQGLQFLIQYYNGEERAKGNILERFSAQQFPDLHSELNLSSLELGDSALYFCASSPGTSGHTDTQYFGPGTRLTVL.